This T cell receptor (beta chain) was documented in a study of CD8+CD57+ T cells in acquired aplastic anemia. Turning to the study itself: Where healthy donors were concerned, CD4+ cells averaged roughly 11 million reads. Notes on the study in general: Significant differences in CD8+ Simpson's diversity were not observed between patients and controls.

Genomic DNA, the template, was used for profiling of the TCR beta VDJ and CDR3. MiXCR was run by TCRdb on the reads, yielding one entry per CDR3 protein. The data contain around 170,000 distinct CDR3 sequences, around 60% of them singletons. About this clonotype: The antigen remains unidentified.

The CDR3 is 17 residues long. The J segment lost 6 bases and the V segment lost 1 base, leaving 7 bases of the junction unmatched. CDR1 SGHTA and CDR2 FQGTGA come from the germline V gene. V and J are TRBV7-3 and TRBJ2-1, with 12 bases that match TRBD2. The sequencing input was sorted CD4+, CD8+, or CD8+CD57+ T cells (not recorded which) from PBMCs. This TCR was recovered from a human donor in good health. CDR3 DNA: TGTGCCAGCAGCTTAAGGCTAGCGGGGGGGGCAATCAATGAGCAGTTCTTC. Protein sequence: CASSLRLAGGAINEQFF.